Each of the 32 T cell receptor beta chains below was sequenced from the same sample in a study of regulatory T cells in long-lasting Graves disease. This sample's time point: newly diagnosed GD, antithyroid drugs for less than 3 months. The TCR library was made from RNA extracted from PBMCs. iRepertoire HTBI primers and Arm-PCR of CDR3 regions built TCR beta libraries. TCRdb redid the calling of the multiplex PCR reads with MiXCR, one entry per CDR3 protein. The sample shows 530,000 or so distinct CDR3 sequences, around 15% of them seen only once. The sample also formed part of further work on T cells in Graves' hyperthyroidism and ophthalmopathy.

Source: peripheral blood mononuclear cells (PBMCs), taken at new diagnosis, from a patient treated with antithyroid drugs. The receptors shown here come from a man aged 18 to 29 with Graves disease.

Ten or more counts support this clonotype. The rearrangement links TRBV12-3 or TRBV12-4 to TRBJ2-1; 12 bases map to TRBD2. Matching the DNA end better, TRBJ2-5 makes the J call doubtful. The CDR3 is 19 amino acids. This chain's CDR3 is CASSLRLAGEIGGQETQYF. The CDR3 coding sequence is TGTGCCAGCAGTTTACGACTAGCGGGAGAGATCGGGGGACAAGAGACCCAGTACTTC.

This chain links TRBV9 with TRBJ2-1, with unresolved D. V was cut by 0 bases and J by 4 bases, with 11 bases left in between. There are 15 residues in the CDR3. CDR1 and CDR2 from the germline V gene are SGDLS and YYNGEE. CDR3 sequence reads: CASSVEWRPYNEQFF. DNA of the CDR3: TGTGCCAGCAGCGTAGAGTGGCGGCCGTACAATGAGCAGTTCTTC. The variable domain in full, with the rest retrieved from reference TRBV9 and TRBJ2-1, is DSGVTQTPKHLITATGQRVTLRCSPRSGDLSVYWYQQSLDQGLQFLIQYYNGEERAKGNILERFSAQQFPDLHSELNLSSLELGDSALYFCASSVEWRPYNEQFFGPGTRLTVL.

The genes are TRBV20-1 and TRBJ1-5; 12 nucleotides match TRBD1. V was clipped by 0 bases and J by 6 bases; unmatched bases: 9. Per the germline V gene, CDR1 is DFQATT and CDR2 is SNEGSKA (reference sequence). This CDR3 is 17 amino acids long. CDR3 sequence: CSARDGTGGAGGQPQHF. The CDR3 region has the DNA TGCAGTGCTAGAGATGGGACAGGGGGCGCGGGGGGTCAGCCCCAGCATTTT.

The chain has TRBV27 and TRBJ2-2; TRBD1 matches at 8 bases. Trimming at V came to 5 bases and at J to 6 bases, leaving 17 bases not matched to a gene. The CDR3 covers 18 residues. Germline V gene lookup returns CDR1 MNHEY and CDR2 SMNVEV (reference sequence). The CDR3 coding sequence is TGTGCCAGCAGTCTGAGGGCCGACAGGGGTTGGGTGGCCGGGGAGCTGTTTTTT. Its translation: CASSLRADRGWVAGELFF.

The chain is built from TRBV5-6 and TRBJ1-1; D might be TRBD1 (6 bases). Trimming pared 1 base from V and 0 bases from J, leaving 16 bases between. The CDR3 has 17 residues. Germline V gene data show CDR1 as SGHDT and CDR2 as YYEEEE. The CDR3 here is CASSLSTGREVNTEAFF. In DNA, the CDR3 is TGTGCCAGCAGCTTGTCTACAGGGAGGGAGGTGAACACTGAAGCTTTCTTT.

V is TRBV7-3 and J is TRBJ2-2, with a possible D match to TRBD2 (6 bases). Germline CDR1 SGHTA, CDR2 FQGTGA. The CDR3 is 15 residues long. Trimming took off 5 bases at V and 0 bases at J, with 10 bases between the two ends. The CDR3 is CASSPGLPNTGELFF. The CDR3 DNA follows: TGTGCCAGCAGCCCGGGACTCCCGAACACCGGGGAGCTGTTTTTT. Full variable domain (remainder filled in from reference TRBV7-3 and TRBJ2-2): GAGVSQTPSNKVTEKGKYVELRCDPISGHTALYWYRQSLGQGPEFLIYFQGTGAADDSGLPNDRFFAVRPEGSVSTLKIQRTERGDSAVYLCASSPGLPNTGELFFGEGSRLTVL.

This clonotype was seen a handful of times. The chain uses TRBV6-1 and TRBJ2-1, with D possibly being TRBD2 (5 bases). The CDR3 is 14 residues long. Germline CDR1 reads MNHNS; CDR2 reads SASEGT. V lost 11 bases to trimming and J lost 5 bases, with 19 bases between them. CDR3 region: CASVEGGFDNEQFF. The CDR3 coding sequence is TGTGCCTCCGTAGAGGGTGGATTTGACAATGAGCAGTTCTTC.

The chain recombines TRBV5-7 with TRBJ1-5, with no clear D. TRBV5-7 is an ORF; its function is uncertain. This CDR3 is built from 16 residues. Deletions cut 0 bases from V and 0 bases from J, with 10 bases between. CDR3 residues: CASSLGTVNSNQPQHF. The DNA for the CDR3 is TGTGCCAGCAGCTTGGGGACGGTGAATAGCAATCAGCCCCAGCATTTT.

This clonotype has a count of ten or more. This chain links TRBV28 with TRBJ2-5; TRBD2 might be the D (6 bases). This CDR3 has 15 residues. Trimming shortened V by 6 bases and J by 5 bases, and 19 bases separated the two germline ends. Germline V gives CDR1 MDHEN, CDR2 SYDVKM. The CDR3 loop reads CASSTIADVTETQYF. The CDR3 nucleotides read TGTGCCAGCAGCACTATAGCGGACGTCACTGAGACCCAGTACTTC.

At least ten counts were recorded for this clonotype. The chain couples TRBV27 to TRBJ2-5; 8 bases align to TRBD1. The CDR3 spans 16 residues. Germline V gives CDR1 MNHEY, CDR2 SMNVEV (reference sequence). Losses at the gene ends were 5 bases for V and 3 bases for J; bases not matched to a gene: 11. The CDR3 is CASSPEPTGQEETQYF. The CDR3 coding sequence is TGTGCCAGCAGTCCGGAACCCACGGGACAGGAAGAGACCCAGTACTTC.

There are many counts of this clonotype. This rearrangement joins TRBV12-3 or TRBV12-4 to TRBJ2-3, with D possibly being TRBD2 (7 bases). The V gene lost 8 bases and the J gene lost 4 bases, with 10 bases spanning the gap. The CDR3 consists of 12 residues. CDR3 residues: CASGGAPDTQYF. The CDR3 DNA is TGTGCCAGCGGGGGGGCTCCAGATACGCAGTATTTT.

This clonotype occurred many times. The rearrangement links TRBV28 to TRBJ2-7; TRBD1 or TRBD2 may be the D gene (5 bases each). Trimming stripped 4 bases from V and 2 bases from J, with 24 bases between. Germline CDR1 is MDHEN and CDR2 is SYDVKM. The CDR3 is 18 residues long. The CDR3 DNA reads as TGTGCCAGCAGTTCTCCCTCAAACCCCGGGACCGACGCCTACGAGCAGTACTTC. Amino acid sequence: CASSSPSNPGTDAYEQYF. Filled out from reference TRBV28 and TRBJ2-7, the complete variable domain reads DVKVTQSSRYLVKRTGEKVFLECVQDMDHENMFWYRQDPGLGLRLIYFSYDVKMKEKGDIPEGYSVSREKKERFSLILESASTNQTSMYLCASSSPSNPGTDAYEQYFGPGTRLTVT.

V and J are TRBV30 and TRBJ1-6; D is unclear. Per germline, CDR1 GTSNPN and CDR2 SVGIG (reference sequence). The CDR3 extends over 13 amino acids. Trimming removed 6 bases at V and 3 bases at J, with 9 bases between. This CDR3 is CACPGDYNSPLHF. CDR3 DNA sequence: TGTGCCTGCCCCGGGGACTATAATTCACCCCTCCACTTT.

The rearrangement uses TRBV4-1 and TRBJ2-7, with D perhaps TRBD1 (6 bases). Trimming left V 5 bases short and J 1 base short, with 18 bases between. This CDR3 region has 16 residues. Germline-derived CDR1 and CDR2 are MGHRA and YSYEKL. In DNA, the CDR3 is TGCGCCAGCAGCGCCCCCCAGACAGGTTTTTCCTACGAGCAGTACTTC. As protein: CASSAPQTGFSYEQYF.

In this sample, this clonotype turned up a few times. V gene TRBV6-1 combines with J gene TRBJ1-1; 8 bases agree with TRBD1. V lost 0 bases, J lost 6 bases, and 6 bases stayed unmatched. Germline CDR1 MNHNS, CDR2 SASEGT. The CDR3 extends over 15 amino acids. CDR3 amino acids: CASSEAGTGYPEAFF. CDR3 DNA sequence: TGTGCCAGCAGTGAAGCTGGGACAGGCTACCCTGAAGCTTTCTTT.

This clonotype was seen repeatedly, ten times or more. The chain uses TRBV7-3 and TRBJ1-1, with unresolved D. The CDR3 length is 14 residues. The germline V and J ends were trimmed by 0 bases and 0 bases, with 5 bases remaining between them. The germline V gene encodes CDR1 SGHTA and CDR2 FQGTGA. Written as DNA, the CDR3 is TGTGCCAGCAGCTTAACAGAGATGAACACTGAAGCTTTCTTT. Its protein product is CASSLTEMNTEAFF.

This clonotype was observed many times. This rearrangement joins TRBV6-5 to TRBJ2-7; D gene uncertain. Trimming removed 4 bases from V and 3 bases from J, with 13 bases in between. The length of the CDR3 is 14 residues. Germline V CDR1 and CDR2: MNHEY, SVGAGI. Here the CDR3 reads CASSSSGPLYEQYF. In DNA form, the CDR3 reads TGTGCCAGCAGTTCCTCCGGACCACTCTACGAGCAGTACTTC.

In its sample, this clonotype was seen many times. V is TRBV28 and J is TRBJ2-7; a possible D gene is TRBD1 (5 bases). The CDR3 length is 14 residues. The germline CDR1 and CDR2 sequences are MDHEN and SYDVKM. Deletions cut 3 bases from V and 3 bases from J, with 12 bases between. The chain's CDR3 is CASSFLAGIYEQYF. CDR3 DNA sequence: TGTGCCAGCAGTTTTCTGGCAGGGATCTACGAGCAGTACTTC.

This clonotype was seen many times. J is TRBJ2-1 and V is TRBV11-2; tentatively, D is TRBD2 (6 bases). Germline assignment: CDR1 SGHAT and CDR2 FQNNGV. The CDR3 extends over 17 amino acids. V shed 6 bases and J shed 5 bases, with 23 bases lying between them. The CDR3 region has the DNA TGTGCCAGCAGTCCCCCCCTAGGGAGGTCCCCCAACAATGAGCAGTTCTTC. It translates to CASSPPLGRSPNNEQFF.

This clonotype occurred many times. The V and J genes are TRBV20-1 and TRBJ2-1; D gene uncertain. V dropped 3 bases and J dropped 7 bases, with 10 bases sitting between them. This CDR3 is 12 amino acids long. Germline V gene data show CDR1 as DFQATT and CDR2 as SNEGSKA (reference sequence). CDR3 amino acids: CSARRFKNEQFF. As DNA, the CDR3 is TGCAGTGCTAGGAGATTTAAGAATGAGCAGTTCTTC.

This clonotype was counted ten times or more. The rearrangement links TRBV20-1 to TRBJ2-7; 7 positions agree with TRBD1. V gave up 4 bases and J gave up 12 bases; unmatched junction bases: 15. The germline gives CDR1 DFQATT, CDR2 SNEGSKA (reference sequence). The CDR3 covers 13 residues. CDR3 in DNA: TGCAGTGCTATCCCCCACGACAGGGCGTTCTGGTACTTC. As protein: CSAIPHDRAFWYF.

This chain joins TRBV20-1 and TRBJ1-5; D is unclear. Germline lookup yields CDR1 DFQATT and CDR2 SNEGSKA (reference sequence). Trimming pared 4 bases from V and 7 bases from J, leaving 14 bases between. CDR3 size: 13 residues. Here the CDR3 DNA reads TGCAGTGCTACCGAGGGAAGAGGGCAGCCCCAGCATTTT. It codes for CSATEGRGQPQHF.

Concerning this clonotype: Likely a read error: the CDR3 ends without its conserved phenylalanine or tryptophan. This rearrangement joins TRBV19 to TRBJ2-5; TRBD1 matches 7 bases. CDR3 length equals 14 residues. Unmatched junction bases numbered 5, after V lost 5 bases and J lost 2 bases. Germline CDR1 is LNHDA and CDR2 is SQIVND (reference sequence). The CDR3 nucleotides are TGTGCCAGTAGTCTGACAGGGCGGCAAGAGACCCAGTACCTC. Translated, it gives CASSLTGRQETQYL.

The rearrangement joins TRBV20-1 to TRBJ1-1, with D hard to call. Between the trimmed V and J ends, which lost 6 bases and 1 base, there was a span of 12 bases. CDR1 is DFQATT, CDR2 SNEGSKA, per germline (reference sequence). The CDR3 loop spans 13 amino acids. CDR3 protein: CSAGRAQNTEAFF. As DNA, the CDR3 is TGCAGTGCAGGGAGGGCCCAGAACACTGAAGCTTTCTTT.

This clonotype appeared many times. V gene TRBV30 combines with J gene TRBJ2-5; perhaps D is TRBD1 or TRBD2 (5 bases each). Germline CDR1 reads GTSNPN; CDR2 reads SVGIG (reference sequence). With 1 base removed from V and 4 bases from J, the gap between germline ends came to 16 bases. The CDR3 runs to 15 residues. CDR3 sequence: CAWSAPRGAGETQYF. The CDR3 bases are TGTGCCTGGAGTGCCCCGAGAGGGGCGGGAGAGACCCAGTACTTC.

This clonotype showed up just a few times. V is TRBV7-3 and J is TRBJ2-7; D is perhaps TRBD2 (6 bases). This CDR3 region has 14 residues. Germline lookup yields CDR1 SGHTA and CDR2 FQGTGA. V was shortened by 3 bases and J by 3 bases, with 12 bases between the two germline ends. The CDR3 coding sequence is TGTGCCAGCAGCTTCACGGGAGCAGACTACGAGCAGTACTTC. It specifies CASSFTGADYEQYF.

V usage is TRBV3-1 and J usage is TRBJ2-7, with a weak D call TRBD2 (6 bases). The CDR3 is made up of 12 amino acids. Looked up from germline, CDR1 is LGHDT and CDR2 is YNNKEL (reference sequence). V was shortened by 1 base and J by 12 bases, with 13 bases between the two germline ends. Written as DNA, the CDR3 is TGTGCCAGCAGCCAAGCCGGGACTTTTCGGTACTTC. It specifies CASSQAGTFRYF.

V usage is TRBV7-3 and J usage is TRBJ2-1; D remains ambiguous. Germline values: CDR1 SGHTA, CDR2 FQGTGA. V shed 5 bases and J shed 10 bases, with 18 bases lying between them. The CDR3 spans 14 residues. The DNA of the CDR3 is TGTGCCAGCAGCGCCAATTCCCCCCCCGGCGAGCAGTTCTTC. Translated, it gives CASSANSPPGEQFF.

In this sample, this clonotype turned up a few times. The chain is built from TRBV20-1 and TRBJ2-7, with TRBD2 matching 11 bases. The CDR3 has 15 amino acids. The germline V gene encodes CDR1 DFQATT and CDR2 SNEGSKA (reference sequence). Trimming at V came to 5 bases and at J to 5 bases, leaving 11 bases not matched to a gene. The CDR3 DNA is TGCAGTGCTGGTGGGACTAGCGGTCTTATGCACGAGCAGTACTTC. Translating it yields CSAGGTSGLMHEQYF.

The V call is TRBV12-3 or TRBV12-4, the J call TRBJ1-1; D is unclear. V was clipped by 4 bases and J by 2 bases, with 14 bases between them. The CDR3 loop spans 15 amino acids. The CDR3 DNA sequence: TGTGCCAGCAGTTGGGCGGCGGAGTTTAACACTGAAGCTTTCTTT. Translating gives CASSWAAEFNTEAFF.

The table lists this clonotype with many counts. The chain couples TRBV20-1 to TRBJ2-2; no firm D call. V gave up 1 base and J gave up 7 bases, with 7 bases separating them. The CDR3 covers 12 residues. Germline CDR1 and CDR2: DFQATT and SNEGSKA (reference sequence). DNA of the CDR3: TGCAGTGCTAGAGGGAGTGGCGGGGAGCTGTTTTTT. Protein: CSARGSGGELFF.

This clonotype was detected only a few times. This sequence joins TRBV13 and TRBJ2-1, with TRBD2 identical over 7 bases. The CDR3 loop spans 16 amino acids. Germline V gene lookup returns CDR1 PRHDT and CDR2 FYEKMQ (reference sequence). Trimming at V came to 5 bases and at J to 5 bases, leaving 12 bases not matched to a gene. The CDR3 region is CASSPPEGGGDNEQFF. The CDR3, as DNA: TGTGCCAGCAGCCCCCCTGAGGGCGGGGGAGACAATGAGCAGTTCTTC.